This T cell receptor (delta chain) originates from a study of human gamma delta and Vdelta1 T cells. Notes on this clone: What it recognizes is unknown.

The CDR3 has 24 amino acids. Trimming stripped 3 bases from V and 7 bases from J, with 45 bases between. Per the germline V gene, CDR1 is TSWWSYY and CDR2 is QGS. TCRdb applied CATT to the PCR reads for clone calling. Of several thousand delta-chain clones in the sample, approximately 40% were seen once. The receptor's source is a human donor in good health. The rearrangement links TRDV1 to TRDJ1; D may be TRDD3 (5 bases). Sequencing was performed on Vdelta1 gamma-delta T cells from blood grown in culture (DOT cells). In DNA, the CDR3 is TGTGCTCTTGGGGAGCCCGAGTTCTGGAACGTCGCTCGAGTCACTGGCGACGCTATTCCTAAACTCATCTTT. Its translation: CALGEPEFWNVARVTGDAIPKLIF.